The clone carrying this T cell receptor beta chain showed up just a few times. The CDR3 extends over 12 amino acids. Germline lookup yields CDR1 WSHSY and CDR2 SAAADI. V gave up 6 bases and J gave up 5 bases; unmatched junction bases: 4. Under the authors' procedure: Counts of nucleated cells, estimated from reference gene primer amplification, were obtained. Using immunoSEQ multiplex PCR, the repertoire was profiled, and TCRdb retains in-frame clones only, with some absent. V and J calls and clone size come straight from that table; D and trimming were deduced from the DNA. The sample consists of tens of thousands of clones, 73% of them appearing once. This entry is derived from a study of blood T cell repertoires in COVID-19. About the study: The United States, Italy and Spain provided the acute and convalescent COVID-19 samples. T cells, B-cell-depleted T cells, or PBMCs supplied cDNA or gDNA.

The sequence was obtained from an elderly man with acute or convalescent COVID-19. Sequenced sample: peripheral blood. The chain uses TRBV10-2 and TRBJ2-7; 7 bases line up with TRBD1. This CDR3 is CASSTQGNEQYF. In DNA, the CDR3 is TGCGCCAGCAGCACACAGGGGAACGAGCAGTACTTC.